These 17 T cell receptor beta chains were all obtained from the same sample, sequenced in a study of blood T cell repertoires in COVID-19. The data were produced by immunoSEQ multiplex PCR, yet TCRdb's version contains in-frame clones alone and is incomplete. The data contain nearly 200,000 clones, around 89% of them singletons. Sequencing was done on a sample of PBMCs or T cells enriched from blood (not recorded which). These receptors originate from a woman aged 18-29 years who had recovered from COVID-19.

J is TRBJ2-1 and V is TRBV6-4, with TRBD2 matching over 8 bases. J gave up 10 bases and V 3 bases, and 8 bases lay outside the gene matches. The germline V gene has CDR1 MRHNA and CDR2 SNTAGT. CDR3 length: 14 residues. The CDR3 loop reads CASSEHGGAGEQFF. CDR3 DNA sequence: TGTGCCAGCAGTGAACACGGGGGGGCAGGGGAGCAGTTCTTC.

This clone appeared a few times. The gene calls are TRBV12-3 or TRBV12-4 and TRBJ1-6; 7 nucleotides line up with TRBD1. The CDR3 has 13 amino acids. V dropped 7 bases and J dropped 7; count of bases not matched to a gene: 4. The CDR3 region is CASTLQGNSPLHF. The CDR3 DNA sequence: TGTGCCAGCACCTTACAGGGGAATTCACCCCTCCACTTT.

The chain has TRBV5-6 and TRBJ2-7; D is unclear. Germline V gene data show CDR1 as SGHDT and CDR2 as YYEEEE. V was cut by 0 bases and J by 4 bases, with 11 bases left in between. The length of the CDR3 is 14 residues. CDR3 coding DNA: TGTGCCAGCAGCTTGGGGGCAGGTGGGTACGAGCAGTACTTC. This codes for CASSLGAGGYEQYF.

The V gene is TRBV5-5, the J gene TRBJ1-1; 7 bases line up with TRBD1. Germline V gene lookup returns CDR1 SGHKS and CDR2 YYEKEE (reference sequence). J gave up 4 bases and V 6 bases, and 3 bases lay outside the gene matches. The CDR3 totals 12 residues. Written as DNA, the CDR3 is TGTGCCAGCATCGCAGGGGGCACTGAAGCTTTCTTT. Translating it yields CASIAGGTEAFF.

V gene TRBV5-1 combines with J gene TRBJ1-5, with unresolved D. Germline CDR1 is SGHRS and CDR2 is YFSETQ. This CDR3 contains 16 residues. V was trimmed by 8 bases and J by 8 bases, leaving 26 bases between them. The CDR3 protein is CARHFFSGSQKKPQHF. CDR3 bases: TGCGCCAGGCACTTCTTTTCGGGGAGCCAAAAGAAGCCCCAGCATTTT. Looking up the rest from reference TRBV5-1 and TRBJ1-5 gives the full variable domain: KAGVTQTPRYLIKTRGQQVTLSCSPISGHRSVSWYQQTPGQGLQFLFEYFSETQRNKGNFPGRFSGRQFSNSRSEMNVSTLELGDSALYLCARHFFSGSQKKPQHFGDGTRLSIL.

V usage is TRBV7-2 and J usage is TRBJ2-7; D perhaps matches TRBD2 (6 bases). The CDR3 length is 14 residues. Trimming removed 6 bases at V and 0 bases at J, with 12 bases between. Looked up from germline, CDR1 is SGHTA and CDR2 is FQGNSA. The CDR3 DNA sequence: TGTGCCAGCAGTTCCGGGACTTTCTCCTACGAGCAGTACTTC. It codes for CASSSGTFSYEQYF.

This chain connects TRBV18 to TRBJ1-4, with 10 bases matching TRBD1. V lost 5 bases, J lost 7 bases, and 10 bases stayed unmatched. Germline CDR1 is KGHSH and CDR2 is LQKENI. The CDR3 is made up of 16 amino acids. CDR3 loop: CASSERQGAGGEKLFF. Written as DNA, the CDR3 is TGTGCCAGCTCAGAGAGACAGGGGGCCGGTGGTGAAAAACTGTTTTTT.

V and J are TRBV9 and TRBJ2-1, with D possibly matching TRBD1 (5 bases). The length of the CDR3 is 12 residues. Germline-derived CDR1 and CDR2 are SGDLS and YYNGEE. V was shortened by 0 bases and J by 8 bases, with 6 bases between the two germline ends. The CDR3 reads CASSVEGDEQFF. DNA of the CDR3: TGTGCCAGCAGCGTAGAAGGGGATGAGCAGTTCTTC.

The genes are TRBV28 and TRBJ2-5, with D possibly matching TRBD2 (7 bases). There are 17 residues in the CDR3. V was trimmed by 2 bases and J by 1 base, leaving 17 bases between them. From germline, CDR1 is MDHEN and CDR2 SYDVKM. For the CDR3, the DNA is TGTGCCAGCAGTTTAGGGGCGAGGGGGGGAGGCCAAGAGACCCAGTACTTC. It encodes CASSLGARGGGQETQYF.

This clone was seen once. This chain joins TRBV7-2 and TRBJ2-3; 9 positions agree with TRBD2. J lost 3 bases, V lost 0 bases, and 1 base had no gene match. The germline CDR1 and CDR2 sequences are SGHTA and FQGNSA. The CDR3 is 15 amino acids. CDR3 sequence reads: CASSLASGGTDTQYF. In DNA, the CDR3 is TGTGCCAGCAGCTTAGCTAGCGGGGGAACAGATACGCAGTATTTT.

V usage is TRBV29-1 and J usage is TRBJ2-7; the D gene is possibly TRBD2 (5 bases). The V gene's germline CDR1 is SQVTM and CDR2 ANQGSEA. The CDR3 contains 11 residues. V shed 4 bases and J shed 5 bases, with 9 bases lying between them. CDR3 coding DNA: TGCAGCGTTGGTTACGGGAACGAGCAGTACTTC. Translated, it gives CSVGYGNEQYF.

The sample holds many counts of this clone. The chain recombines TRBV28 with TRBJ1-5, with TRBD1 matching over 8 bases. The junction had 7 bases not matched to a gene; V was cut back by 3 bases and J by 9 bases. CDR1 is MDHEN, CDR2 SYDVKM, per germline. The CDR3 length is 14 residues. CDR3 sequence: CASSLTGARGPQHF. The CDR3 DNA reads TGTGCCAGCAGTTTGACAGGGGCCCGTGGGCCCCAGCATTTT.

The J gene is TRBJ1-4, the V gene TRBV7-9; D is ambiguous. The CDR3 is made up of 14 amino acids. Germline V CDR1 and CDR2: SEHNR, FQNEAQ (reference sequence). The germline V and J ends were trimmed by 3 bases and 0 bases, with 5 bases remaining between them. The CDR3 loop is CASSFRTTNEKLFF. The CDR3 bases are TGTGCCAGCAGCTTTCGTACAACTAATGAAAAACTGTTTTTT.

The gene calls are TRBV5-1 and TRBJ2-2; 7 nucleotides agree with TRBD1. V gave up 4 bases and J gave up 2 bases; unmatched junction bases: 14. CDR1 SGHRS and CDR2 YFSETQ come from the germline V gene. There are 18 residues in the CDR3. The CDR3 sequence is CASSPYPTGVPNTGELFF. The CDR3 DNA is TGCGCCAGCAGCCCTTACCCCACAGGGGTCCCTAACACCGGGGAGCTGTTTTTT.

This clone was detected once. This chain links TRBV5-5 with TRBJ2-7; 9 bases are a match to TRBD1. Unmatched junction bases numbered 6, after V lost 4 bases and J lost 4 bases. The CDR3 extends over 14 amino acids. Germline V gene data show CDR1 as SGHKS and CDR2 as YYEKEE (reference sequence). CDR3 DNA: TGTGCCAGCAGCGTGACAGGGGGAATGTACGAGCAGTACTTC. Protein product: CASSVTGGMYEQYF.

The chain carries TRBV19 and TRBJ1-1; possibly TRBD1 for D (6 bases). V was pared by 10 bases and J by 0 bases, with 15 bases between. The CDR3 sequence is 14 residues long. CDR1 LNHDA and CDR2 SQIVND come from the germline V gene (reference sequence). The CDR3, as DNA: TGTGCCACCGACCGGGGACACTTGAACACTGAAGCTTTCTTT. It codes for CATDRGHLNTEAFF.

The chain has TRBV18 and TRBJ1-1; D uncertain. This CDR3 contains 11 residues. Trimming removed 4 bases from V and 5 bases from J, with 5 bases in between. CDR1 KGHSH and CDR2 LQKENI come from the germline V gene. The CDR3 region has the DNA TGTGCCAGCTCACGGGAGACTGAAGCTTTCTTT. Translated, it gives CASSRETEAFF.